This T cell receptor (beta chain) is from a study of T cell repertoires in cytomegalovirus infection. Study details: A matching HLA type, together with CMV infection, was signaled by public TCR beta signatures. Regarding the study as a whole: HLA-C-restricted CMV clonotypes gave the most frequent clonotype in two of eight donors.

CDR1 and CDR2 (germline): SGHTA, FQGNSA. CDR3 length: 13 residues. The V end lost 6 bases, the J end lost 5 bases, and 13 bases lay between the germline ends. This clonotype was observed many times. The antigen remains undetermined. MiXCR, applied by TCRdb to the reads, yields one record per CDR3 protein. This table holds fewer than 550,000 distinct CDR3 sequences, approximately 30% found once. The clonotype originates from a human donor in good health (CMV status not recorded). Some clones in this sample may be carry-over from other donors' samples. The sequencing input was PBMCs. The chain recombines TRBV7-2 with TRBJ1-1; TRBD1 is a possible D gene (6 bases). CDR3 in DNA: TGTGCCAGCAGGCCTAAGACAGGTACTGAAGCTTTCTTT. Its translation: CASRPKTGTEAFF.